This T cell receptor (beta chain) is drawn from a study of vaccination effects on CD4 cells after COVID-19. CDR1 and CDR2 from the germline V gene are LNHDA and SQIVND (reference sequence). This CDR3 spans 15 amino acids. The V end was cut by 2 bases, the J end by 6 bases, with 16 bases between. A note on this clone: Its matching antigen is unknown.

Within the ViraFEST assay, antigen-specific CD4+ T cells underwent expansion with viral peptide pools prior to sequencing. With approximately 10 days of culture completed, CD4+ T cells were isolated. Nobody among the vaccine recipients had prior SARS-CoV-2 infection (nucleocapsid antibodies were negative). Half the medium was replaced with IL-2 medium on days 3 and 7. Some clones are missing from TCRdb's copy, which holds only in-frame ones; the method was immunoSEQ multiplex PCR. The sample includes 35,000 to 45,000 clones, roughly four fifths seen only once; the top ten take approximately 11%. The study, taken as a whole, reports: The study found that only 1 of 255 vaccine-induced clones from healthy vaccinees cross-reacted with common cold coronaviruses. No early post-infection timepoints were available in the study, which also included few convalescent patients. Marked clonal contraction of infection- and vaccine-induced clones was seen late after vaccination.

The sample in question was CD4+ T cells from PBMCs cultured with SARS-CoV-2 spike peptides, obtained before COVID-19 vaccination. The J gene is TRBJ2-5, the V gene TRBV19; the D call may be TRBD1 or TRBD2 (6 bases each). The receptor was isolated from a human donor who received a COVID-19 vaccine. The CDR3 coding sequence is TGTGCCAGTAGTATAACCGGGGGCGCGGGAAAGACCCAGTACTTC. It encodes CASSITGGAGKTQYF.